This T cell receptor beta chain was documented in a study of Ad26.COV2.S vaccination and SARS-CoV-2 variants. General observations from the study: Comparability of non-spike TCR breadth was observed across vaccine and placebo recipients. Total responses of T cells may have been underestimated by the analyses of TCR breadth and depth. Greater spike-specific TCR breadth was seen in vaccine recipients than in placebo recipients.

Treatment denoted: over 15 received Ad26.COV2.S at low or high dose, single or two shots; about 5 received placebo; per-sample allocation not given. Collection of the samples took place on day 63 after the first injection of vaccine or placebo. Per the germline V gene, CDR1 is SGHRS and CDR2 is YFSETQ. This CDR3 spans 17 amino acids. V was pared by 6 bases and J by 4 bases, with 17 bases of the junction left unmatched. Remarks on this clone: Antigen: not known.

Sequenced by immunoSEQ multiplex PCR; TCRdb stores in-frame clones only, minus some. The sample lists hundreds of thousands of clones; approximately 88% were seen once. This sequence was found in a person between 18 and 65 years old who received the Ad26.COV2.S COVID-19 vaccine or a placebo. Sample: peripheral blood, taken in a trial of Ad26.COV2.S vaccine versus placebo. The chain links TRBV5-1 to TRBJ2-3; 7 nucleotides agree with TRBD2. The CDR3 protein is CASTTLVGSGFSDTQYF. The CDR3 DNA reads TGCGCCAGCACCACCCTAGTGGGTAGCGGGTTTTCAGATACGCAGTATTTT.